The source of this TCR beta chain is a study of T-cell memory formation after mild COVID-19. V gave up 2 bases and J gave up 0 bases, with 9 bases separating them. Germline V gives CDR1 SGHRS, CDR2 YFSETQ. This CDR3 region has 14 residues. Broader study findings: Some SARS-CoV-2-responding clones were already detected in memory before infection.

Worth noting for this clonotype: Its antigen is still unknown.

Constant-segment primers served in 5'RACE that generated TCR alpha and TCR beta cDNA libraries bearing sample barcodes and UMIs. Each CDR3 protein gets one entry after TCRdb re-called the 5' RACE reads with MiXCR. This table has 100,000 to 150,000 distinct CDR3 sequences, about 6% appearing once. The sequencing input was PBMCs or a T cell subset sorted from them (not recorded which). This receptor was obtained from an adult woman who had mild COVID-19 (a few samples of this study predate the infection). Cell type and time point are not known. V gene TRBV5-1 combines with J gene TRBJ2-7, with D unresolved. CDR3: CASSFGGFSYEQYF. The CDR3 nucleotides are TGCGCCAGCAGCTTCGGCGGATTCTCCTACGAGCAGTACTTC. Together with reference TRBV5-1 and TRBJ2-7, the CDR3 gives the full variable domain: KAGVTQTPRYLIKTRGQQVTLSCSPISGHRSVSWYQQTPGQGLQFLFEYFSETQRNKGNFPGRFSGRQFSNSRSEMNVSTLELGDSALYLCASSFGGFSYEQYFGPGTRLTVT.